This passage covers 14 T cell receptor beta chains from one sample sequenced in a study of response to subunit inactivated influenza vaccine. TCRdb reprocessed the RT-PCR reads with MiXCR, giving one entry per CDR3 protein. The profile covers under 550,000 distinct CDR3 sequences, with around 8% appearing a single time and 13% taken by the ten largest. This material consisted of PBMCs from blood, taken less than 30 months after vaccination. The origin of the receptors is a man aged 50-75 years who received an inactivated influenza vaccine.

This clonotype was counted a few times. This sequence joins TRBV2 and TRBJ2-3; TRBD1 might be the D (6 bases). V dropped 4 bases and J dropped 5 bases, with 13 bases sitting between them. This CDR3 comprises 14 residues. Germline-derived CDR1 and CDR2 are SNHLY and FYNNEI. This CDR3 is CASSVQQGIDTQYF. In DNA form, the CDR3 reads TGTGCCAGCAGTGTACAACAGGGCATAGATACGCAGTATTTT.

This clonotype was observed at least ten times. The CDR3 DNA reads TGTGCCAGCAGTTTTCCTAGCGGGATTGGGTTCAATGAGCAGTTCTTC. Translating gives CASSFPSGIGFNEQFF. The chain uses TRBV28 and TRBJ2-1; TRBD2 aligns across 9 bases. The CDR3 loop spans 16 amino acids. V was pared by 3 bases and J by 6 bases, with 9 bases of the junction left unmatched. From germline, CDR1 is MDHEN and CDR2 SYDVKM.

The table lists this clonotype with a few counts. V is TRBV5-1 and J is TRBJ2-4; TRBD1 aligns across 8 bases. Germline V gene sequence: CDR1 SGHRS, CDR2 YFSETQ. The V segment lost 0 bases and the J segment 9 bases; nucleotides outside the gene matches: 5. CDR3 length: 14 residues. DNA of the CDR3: TGCGCCAGCAGCTTGGGACAGGGGATGGGCATTCAGTACTTC. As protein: CASSLGQGMGIQYF.

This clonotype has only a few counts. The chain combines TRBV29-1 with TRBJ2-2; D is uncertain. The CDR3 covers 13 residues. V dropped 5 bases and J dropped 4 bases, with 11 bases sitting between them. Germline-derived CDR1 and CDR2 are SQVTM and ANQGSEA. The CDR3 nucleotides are TGCAGCGTTCGGCAGATCCTCACCGGGGAGCTGTTTTTT. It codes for CSVRQILTGELFF.

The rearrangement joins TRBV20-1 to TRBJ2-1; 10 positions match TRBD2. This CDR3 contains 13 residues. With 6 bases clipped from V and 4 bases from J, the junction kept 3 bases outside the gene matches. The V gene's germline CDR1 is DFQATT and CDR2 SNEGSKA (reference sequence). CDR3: CSATSGVYNEQFF. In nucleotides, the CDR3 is TGCAGTGCAACTAGCGGGGTATACAATGAGCAGTTCTTC.

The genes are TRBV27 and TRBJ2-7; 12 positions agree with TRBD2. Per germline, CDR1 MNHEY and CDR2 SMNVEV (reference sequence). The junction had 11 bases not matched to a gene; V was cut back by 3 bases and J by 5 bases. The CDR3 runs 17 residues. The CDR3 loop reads CASSFALGLAGTHEQYF. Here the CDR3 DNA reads TGTGCCAGCAGTTTCGCACTTGGACTAGCGGGAACCCACGAGCAGTACTTC.

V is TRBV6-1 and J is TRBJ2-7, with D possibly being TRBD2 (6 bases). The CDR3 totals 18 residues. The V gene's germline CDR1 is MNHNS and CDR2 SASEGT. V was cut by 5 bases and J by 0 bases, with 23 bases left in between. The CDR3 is CASSRNAPGGGSSYEQYF. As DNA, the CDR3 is TGTGCCAGCAGTCGAAACGCCCCGGGCGGAGGGAGCTCCTACGAGCAGTACTTC.

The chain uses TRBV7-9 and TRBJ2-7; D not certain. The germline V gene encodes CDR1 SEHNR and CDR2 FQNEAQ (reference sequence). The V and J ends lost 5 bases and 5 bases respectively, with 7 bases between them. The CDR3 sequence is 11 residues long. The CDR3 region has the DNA TGTGCCAGCAGCCCGATGGACGAGCAGTACTTC. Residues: CASSPMDEQYF.

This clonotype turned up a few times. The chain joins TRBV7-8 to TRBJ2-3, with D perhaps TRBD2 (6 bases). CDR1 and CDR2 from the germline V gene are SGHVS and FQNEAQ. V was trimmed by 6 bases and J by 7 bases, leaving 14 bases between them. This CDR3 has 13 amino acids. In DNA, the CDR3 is TGTGCCAGCAGTCCCGGACTATTCAATACGCAGTATTTT. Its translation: CASSPGLFNTQYF.

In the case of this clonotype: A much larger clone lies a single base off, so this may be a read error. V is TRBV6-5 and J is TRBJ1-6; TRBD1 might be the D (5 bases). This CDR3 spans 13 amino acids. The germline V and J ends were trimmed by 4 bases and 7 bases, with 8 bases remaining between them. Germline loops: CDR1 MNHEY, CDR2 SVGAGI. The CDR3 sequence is CASSWGSNSPLHF. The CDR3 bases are TGTGCCAGCAGTTGGGGCTCCAATTCACCCCTCCACTTT.

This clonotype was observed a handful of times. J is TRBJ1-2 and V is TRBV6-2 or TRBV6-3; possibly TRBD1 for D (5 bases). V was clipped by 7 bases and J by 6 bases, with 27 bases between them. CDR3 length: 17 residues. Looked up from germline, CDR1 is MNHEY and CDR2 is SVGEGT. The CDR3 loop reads CASTDGGTVSLVHGYTF. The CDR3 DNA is TGTGCCAGCACCGACGGGGGGACGGTCAGCCTCGTCCATGGCTACACCTTC.

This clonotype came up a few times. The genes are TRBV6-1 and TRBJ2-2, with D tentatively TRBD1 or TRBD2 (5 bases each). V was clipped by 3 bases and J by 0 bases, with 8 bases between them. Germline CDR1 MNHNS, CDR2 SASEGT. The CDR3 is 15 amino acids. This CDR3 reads CASSDRGTNTGELFF. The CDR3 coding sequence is TGTGCCAGCAGTGATCGGGGCACGAACACCGGGGAGCTGTTTTTT.

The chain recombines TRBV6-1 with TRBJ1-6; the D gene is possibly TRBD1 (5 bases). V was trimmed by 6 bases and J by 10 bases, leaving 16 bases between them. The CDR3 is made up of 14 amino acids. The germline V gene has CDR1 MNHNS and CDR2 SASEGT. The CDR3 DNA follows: TGTGCCAGCAGCCAGGACGTTAGGGACTCACCCCTCCACTTT. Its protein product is CASSQDVRDSPLHF.

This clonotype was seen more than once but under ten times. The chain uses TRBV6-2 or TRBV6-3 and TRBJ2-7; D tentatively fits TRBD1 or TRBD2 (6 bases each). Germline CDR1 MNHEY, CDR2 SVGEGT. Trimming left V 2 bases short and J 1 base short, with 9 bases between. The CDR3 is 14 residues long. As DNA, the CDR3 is TGTGCCAGCAGTTACAGGGGGGAATCCTACGAGCAGTACTTC. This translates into CASSYRGESYEQYF.